Listed here is a single T cell receptor beta chain. Its antigen is undetermined. The data stem from a study of cytomegalovirus exposure and HLA in healthy donors. Study at large: Clustering assigned 70% to 90% of the approximately 400 genotyped donors to the Caucasian-associated ancestry cluster.

Primers: 60 Vbeta forward and 13 Jbeta reverse. Clones were sequenced by immunoSEQ multiplex PCR, and TCRdb holds only the in-frame ones, with some missing. The sample yields 150,000 to 200,000 clones, around 79% seen once. Study observations and caveats: Reports showed the classifier diagnosing cytomegalovirus status with high specificity and sensitivity. Common viral pathogens (according to a later analysis) appeared linked to several of the most significant clusters. The dataset shows that most TCR sequences were rare, while some public TCRs occurred in many donors.

CDR3 length: 17 amino acids. Germline trimming cut 1 base from V and 5 bases from J; bases unmatched to any gene: 5. CDR1 and CDR2 (germline): LGHNA, YSLEER. The genes are TRBV4-3 and TRBJ2-3, with 14 bases fitting TRBD2. The receptor's source is a woman in her 40s in good health and CMV-seropositive. Material for sequencing was PBMCs. The CDR3 loop reads CASSQGLAGGPGDTQYF. CDR3 DNA: TGCGCCAGCAGCCAAGGACTAGCGGGGGGGCCTGGAGATACGCAGTATTTT.